The text below deals with one T cell receptor (beta chain). This clone was observed a handful of times. The clone's antigen remains unknown. No base qualities exist here, and no much larger clone lies one base off it. This entry belongs to a study of shared clonotypes between healthy human individuals (dated by TCRdb to 2020 to 2022). Some background on the complete study: The cohort included a few men and a couple of women between 18 and 49 years of age. Per donor, three plates each were used for CD4 naive and CD4 memory, two for CD8 naive, and one for CD8 memory. To estimate repertoire size and how much clonotype sharing occurs between individuals, the study deeply sequenced the blood TCR repertoires of 4 to 6 healthy adults. Per donor, leukapheresis produced somewhere between about 0.94 and 9.5 billion PBMCs. Libraries were prepared and TCR repertoires were sequenced by different laboratories using diverse techniques, in order to increase sequencing depth and limit assay-specific biases.

Here is what the overall study found, with its caveats: Sampling was restricted to blood, and TCR repertoires in tissue are likely to differ from TCR repertoires in blood. Higher generation probabilities were observed for clonotypes shared by all four sorted-subset donors than for non-shared clonotypes. Rarefaction of sorted-subset datasets indicated incomplete sequencing despite the large sequencing depth. Based on pairwise subsampling, the degree of clonotype sharing among donors was expected to be affected by sequencing depth. Because the study included only a small number of donors, the genetic and exposure-history diversity represented was limited. Larger estimated clonotype richness was generally found for naive subsets than for memory subsets. When a few donors were compared, the shared fraction of clonotypes was about 5% for naive CD4, roughly 3.3% for naive CD8, 2.3% for memory CD4, and less than 0.45% for memory CD8.

CDR1 WSHSY and CDR2 SAAADI are derived from the germline V gene. Reading from cysteine to phenylalanine, the CDR3 counts 15 amino acids. Just CDR3 DNA is preserved here, 45 bases in frame from base 1. V is clipped by 3 bases and J by 2 bases, and the sequence between their germline boundaries is 13 bases long. The donors were healthy, HIV-negative adults with no recently reported acute infections or vaccinations. All donors were Caucasian adults living in Nashville, Tennessee, USA. CD8 memory samples combined magnetically selected CD45RO+ cells with CCR7-negative CD45RA+ effector memory (TemRA) cells. After blood collection by leukapheresis, PBMCs were isolated using Ficoll-Histopaque density gradient centrifugation and then cryopreserved in the vapor phase of liquid nitrogen. Analytical flow cytometry was used to check the purity and quantity of every magnetically sorted T cell population. Genomic DNA was isolated from each sorted fraction and quantified by UV absorbance on a Nanodrop 2000c.

Using the deep immunoSEQ assay, multiplex PCR amplified TCR CDR3 regions from genomic DNA. Extracted genomic DNA from each cell subset was distributed evenly across all wells of several immunoSEQ 96-well plates, and each plate was treated as a replicate. For sorted subsets, each replicate PCR was loaded with 200 ng genomic DNA, equivalent to 25,000 to 30,000 T cell genomes. Purified libraries were measured with a Qubit 3.0 fluorometer, size-checked on a Bioanalyzer 2100, and measured again with the KAPA Library Quantification kit. Each immunoSEQ 96-well plate was sequenced on its own single-read 150-cycle Illumina NextSeq 550 flow cell. Turning to the authors' computational methods: Because only junctional sequences without quality scores were contained in the immunoSEQ output, filtering matching that applied to full-length reads could not be performed. Sequences were annotated with PyIR, a Python wrapper for IgBLAST v1.9, using IMGT germline references to assign V/J genes and CDR3. Reads were filtered out if the reads had weak V/J assignments (E-value above 1e-6), no CDR3, stop codons, out-of-frame junctions, or ambiguous translated residues. V3J clonotypes were defined by identical inferred V gene, J gene, and CDR3 amino acid sequence. Percentage overlap between repertoires was computed as shared unique clonotypes divided by the size of the smaller repertoire. Repertoire richness was assessed with RTK rarefaction, the Chao1 estimator, and Recon v2.1 estimates of unobserved clonotypes. Generation probabilities were computed with OLGA for all TCRbeta clonotypes obtained by the gDNA method from a handful of donors. TCRdb's version of the immuneACCESS table is confined to in-frame rearrangements and falls short of the full clone set. An unresolved V gene accounts for under half of the shortfall where checked; the remainder is of unknown origin. The V and J calls and the clone size are those of that table, but D and trimming were determined from the DNA. This sample is represented by about 120,000 clones; 68% of them were singletons. Clones ranked in the top ten supply roughly 23% of the sample.

The receptor comes from a woman under 40 in good health. Sequenced material: memory CD8+ T cells sorted from blood. The cell subset or site tag for this specimen amounts to: CD45RO+ cells pooled with CCR7-negative TemRA cells. The chain is encoded by TRBV10-2 joined to TRBJ2-5, and perhaps TRBD2 as D gene, on 6 matching bases. The sequenced DNA is TGCGCCAGCAGTGATATAGCGGAGACACAAGAGACCCAGTACTTC. This gives the protein CASSDIAETQETQYF.